Below are 18 T cell receptor beta chains sequenced from a single sample in a study of blood T cell repertoires in COVID-19. Produced via immunoSEQ multiplex PCR; TCRdb's table is partial and in-frame only. The data contain around 46,000 clones, approximately 85% of them singletons. Sequenced: peripheral blood. The receptors shown here come from a human donor in a cohort sampled during active COVID-19. The donor label of this sample is uncertain.

The chain uses TRBV6-5 and TRBJ2-7, with 7 bases fitting TRBD1. Germline V CDR1 and CDR2: MNHEY, SVGAGI. V was clipped by 10 bases and J by 1 base; unmatched bases: 13. This CDR3 is 15 amino acids long. CDR3 loop: CATTREGQPSYEQYF. For the CDR3, the DNA is TGTGCCACTACCAGAGAGGGACAGCCTTCCTACGAGCAGTACTTC.

The genes are TRBV5-6 and TRBJ2-2, with 7 bases lining up with TRBD1. This CDR3 contains 16 residues. Germline CDR1 is SGHDT and CDR2 is YYEEEE. The junction had 11 bases not matched to a gene; V was cut back by 4 bases and J by 5 bases. Written as DNA, the CDR3 is TGTGCCAGCAGCCACCTCGACAGGGAGCCGACCGGGGAGCTGTTTTTT. As protein: CASSHLDREPTGELFF.

The chain combines TRBV3-1 (or the pseudogene TRBV3-2) with TRBJ2-7, with D tentatively TRBD2 (7 bases). V was clipped by 4 bases and J by 2 bases, with 15 bases between them. Germline assignment: CDR1 LGHDT and CDR2 YNNKEL (reference sequence). This CDR3 has 15 residues. The CDR3 bases are TGTGCCAGCAGCCCGCAGGGGAGGGGCACCTACGAGCAGTACTTC. It specifies CASSPQGRGTYEQYF.

This rearrangement joins TRBV4-1 to TRBJ2-5; 14 bases fit TRBD2. The CDR3 extends over 15 amino acids. V trimming: 4 bases; J trimming: 5 bases; junction bases outside the gene matches: 3. Looked up from germline, CDR1 is MGHRA and CDR2 is YSYEKL. The CDR3 sequence is CASSRGTSGGETQYF. CDR3 bases: TGCGCCAGCAGCCGAGGGACTAGCGGGGGTGAGACCCAGTACTTC.

The V and J genes are TRBV7-8 and TRBJ2-3, with TRBD1 matching over 11 bases. After removal of 5 bases from V and 2 bases from J, the junction contained 6 bases not matched to a gene. Germline loops: CDR1 SGHVS, CDR2 FQNEAQ. The CDR3 length is 16 residues. CDR3 bases: TGTGCCAGCAGCGCCGGGACAGGGGGGCTCACAGATACGCAGTATTTT. Translation: CASSAGTGGLTDTQYF.

This chain links TRBV4-1 with TRBJ2-2, with D possibly being TRBD2 (6 bases). CDR3 length: 18 residues. Germline values: CDR1 MGHRA, CDR2 YSYEKL. V lost 0 bases, J lost 1 base, and 15 bases lay in between. As DNA, the CDR3 is TGCGCCAGCAGCCAAGATCGGGAGACACAAAGGAACACCGGGGAGCTGTTTTTT. Translated: CASSQDRETQRNTGELFF.

The V gene is TRBV28, the J gene TRBJ1-6; maybe TRBD1 (6 bases). Trimming pared 6 bases from V and 0 bases from J, leaving 15 bases between. CDR1 is MDHEN and CDR2 is SYDVKM in the germline V gene. The CDR3 runs to 17 residues. The CDR3 DNA reads as TGTGCCAGCAGAGTTTGGGGGCAGGGCTCCTATAATTCACCCCTCCACTTT. It codes for CASRVWGQGSYNSPLHF.

This chain links TRBV19 with TRBJ1-3; D is ambiguous. V lost 6 bases to trimming and J lost 2 bases, with 8 bases between them. Germline V gene sequence: CDR1 LNHDA, CDR2 SQIVND (reference sequence). This CDR3 spans 13 amino acids. The CDR3 is CASSDTTGNTIYF. CDR3 in DNA: TGTGCCAGTAGCGACACGACTGGAAACACCATATATTTT.

The chain combines TRBV7-3 with TRBJ2-2; tentative D call: TRBD2 (6 bases). Per the germline V gene, CDR1 is SGHTA and CDR2 is FQGTGA. V was trimmed by 6 bases and J by 5 bases, leaving 10 bases between them. There are 13 residues in the CDR3. Here the CDR3 reads CASRYRGTGELFF. The CDR3 DNA follows: TGTGCCAGCAGATATCGGGGGACCGGGGAGCTGTTTTTT. Using reference TRBV7-3 and TRBJ2-2 for the parts outside the CDR3, the full variable domain is GAGVSQTPSNKVTEKGKYVELRCDPISGHTALYWYRQSLGQGPEFLIYFQGTGAADDSGLPNDRFFAVRPEGSVSTLKIQRTERGDSAVYLCASRYRGTGELFFGEGSRLTVL.

The chain uses TRBV5-1 and TRBJ2-7; 10 bases map to TRBD2. This CDR3 is built from 15 residues. The V segment lost 2 bases and the J segment 4 bases; nucleotides outside the gene matches: 6. Per germline, CDR1 SGHRS and CDR2 YFSETQ. The CDR3 protein is CASSLAGGPEYEQYF. DNA of the CDR3: TGCGCCAGCAGCTTAGCGGGGGGGCCGGAGTACGAGCAGTACTTC.

The chain is built from TRBV20-1 and TRBJ1-4, with TRBD1 as a possible D gene (5 bases). Germline V gene data show CDR1 as DFQATT and CDR2 as SNEGSKA (reference sequence). The CDR3 is 11 amino acids. Trimming removed 6 bases from V and 8 bases from J, with 10 bases in between. The CDR3: CSAQGLEKLFF. For the CDR3, the DNA is TGCAGTGCCCAGGGTTTGGAAAAACTGTTTTTT.

The J gene is TRBJ1-2, the V gene TRBV5-1; 9 positions match TRBD1. Per germline, CDR1 SGHRS and CDR2 YFSETQ. V lost 5 bases and J lost 8; bases outside the gene matches: 13. This CDR3 has 15 amino acids. The DNA of the CDR3 is TGCGCCAGCAGGAACTTACGGACAGGGGAGAGCGGCTACACCTTC. Translated: CASRNLRTGESGYTF.

The chain employs TRBV6-4 and TRBJ1-1; D gene uncertain. The CDR3 runs 13 residues. Germline lookup yields CDR1 MRHNA and CDR2 SNTAGT. V lost 4 bases, J lost 1 base, and 7 bases lay in between. The CDR3 coding sequence is TGTGCCAGCAGTGTCCAGGCGAACACTGAAGCTTTCTTT. Residues: CASSVQANTEAFF.

The rearrangement joins TRBV12-5 to TRBJ2-4, with 7 bases fitting TRBD2. J was trimmed by 0 bases and V by 6 bases; bases with no gene match: 8. Per the germline V gene, CDR1 is LGHNT and CDR2 is FRNRAP. The CDR3 runs to 16 residues. The chain's CDR3 is CASGISGSLAKNIQYF. CDR3 in DNA: TGTGCTAGTGGAATTAGCGGGTCACTAGCCAAAAACATTCAGTACTTC.

In regard to this clone: Relative to the germline gene, one junction end is altered; a read error may explain this. This CDR3 is CASSSTDQVNF. CDR3 DNA sequence: TGTGCCAGCAGCTCGACAGACCAGGTCAACTTC. This chain joins TRBV3-1 (or the pseudogene TRBV3-2) and TRBJ2-7, with TRBD1 as a possible D gene (5 bases). The CDR3 spans 11 residues. Looked up from germline, CDR1 is LGHDT and CDR2 is YNNKEL (reference sequence).

This chain joins TRBV5-1 and TRBJ1-6; tentative D call: TRBD1 (5 bases). The CDR3 extends over 14 amino acids. V dropped 0 bases and J dropped 10 bases, with 11 bases sitting between them. Germline CDR1 and CDR2: SGHRS and YFSETQ. The CDR3 spells CASSLDGGRSPLHF. The CDR3 bases are TGCGCCAGCAGCTTGGACGGGGGGAGATCACCCCTCCACTTT.

The chain couples TRBV30 to TRBJ2-5, with 7 bases aligning to TRBD2. The CDR3 length is 14 residues. CDR1 and CDR2 from the germline V gene are GTSNPN and SVGIG (reference sequence). After removal of 5 bases from V and 2 bases from J, the junction contained 8 bases not matched to a gene. CDR3 amino acids: CAWAPLAVQETQYF. In nucleotides, the CDR3 is TGTGCCTGGGCCCCGCTAGCGGTTCAAGAGACCCAGTACTTC.

The chain is built from TRBV28 and TRBJ2-7; 7 bases map to TRBD1. The CDR3 spans 16 residues. Germline CDR1 and CDR2: MDHEN and SYDVKM. V was pared by 1 base and J by 2 bases, with 8 bases of the junction left unmatched. The CDR3 coding sequence is TGTGCCAGCAGTTTATCGGTAGGGGGCGCCGCCTACGAGCAGTACTTC. Residues: CASSLSVGGAAYEQYF.